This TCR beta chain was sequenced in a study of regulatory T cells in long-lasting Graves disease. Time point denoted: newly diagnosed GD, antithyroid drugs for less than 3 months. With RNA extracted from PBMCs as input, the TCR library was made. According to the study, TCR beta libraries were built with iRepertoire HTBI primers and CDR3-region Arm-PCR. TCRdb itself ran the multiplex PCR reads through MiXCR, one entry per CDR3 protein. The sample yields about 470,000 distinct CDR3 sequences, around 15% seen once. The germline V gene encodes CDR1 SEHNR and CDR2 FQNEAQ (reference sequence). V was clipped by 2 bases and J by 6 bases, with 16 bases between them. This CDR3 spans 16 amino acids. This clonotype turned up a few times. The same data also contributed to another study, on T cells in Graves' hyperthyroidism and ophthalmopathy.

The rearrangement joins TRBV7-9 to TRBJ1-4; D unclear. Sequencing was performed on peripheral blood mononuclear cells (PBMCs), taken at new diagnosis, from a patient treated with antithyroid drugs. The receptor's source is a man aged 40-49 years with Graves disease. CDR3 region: CASSLIGSLLDEKLFF. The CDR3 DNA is TGTGCCAGCAGCTTAATCGGTAGCCTTTTGGATGAAAAACTGTTTTTT. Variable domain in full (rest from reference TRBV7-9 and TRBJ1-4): DTGVSQNPRHKITKRGQNVTFRCDPISEHNRLYWYRQTLGQGPEFLTYFQNEAQLEKSRLLSDRFSAERPKGSFSTLEIQRTEQGDSAMYLCASSLIGSLLDEKLFFGSGTQLSVL.